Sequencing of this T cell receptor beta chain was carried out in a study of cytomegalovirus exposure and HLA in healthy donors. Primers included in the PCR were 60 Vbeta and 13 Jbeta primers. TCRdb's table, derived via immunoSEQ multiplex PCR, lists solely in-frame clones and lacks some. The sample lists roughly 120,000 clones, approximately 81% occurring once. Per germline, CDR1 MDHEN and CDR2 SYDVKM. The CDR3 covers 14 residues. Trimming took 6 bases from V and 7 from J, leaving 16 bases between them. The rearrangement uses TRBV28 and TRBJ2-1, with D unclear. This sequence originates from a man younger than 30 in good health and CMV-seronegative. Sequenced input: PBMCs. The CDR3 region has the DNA TGTGCCAGCAGAGTTTTCAAAGAGTCAAATGAGCAGTTCTTC. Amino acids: CASRVFKESNEQFF.